This T cell receptor beta chain originates from a study of CD8 T cells in ankylosing spondylitis. The sample holds many counts of this clonotype. What it binds is not known. Each TCR beta library was made by quantitative 5'-RACE that incorporated molecular barcodes. TCRdb reprocessed the 5' RACE reads with MiXCR, giving one entry per CDR3 protein. The sample holds about 130,000 distinct CDR3 sequences, approximately 10% seen once. V lost 5 bases and J lost 4; bases outside the gene matches: 5. The CDR3 extends over 14 amino acids. Germline assignment: CDR1 SGHTA and CDR2 FQGTGA. Study results and limitations: Within ankylosing spondylitis blood, a TCR beta motif made up of roughly eight highly homologous variants appeared to be characteristic. Those disease-linked clones were CD8+; they were also relatively rare in peripheral blood. From matched ankylosing spondylitis synovial fluid, disease-linked clones were reportedly recovered at significantly enriched levels.

Sequenced input: blood, either unsorted or a sorted T cell fraction (not recorded which). The rearrangement links TRBV7-3 to TRBJ2-3; 8 positions match TRBD2. This TCR was recovered from a male donor with ankylosing spondylitis or in good health (not recorded which). This CDR3 is CASSLGLAADTQYF. CDR3 in DNA: TGTGCCAGCAGCCTTGGACTAGCTGCAGATACGCAGTATTTT.